Below, 24 T cell receptor beta chains from the same sample are listed, as sequenced in a study of T cell repertoires in cytomegalovirus infection. Antigen specificity for these receptors is unknown. Via MiXCR, TCRdb re-called the reads, giving one row per CDR3 protein. The sample includes 550,000 to 850,000 distinct CDR3 sequences, roughly 36% of them seen just once. The sample consisted of cultured PBMCs, taken from culture after CMV antigen stimulation. The receptors were gathered from a human donor in good health (CMV status not recorded). Some clones in this sample may be carry-over from other donors' samples.

This chain uses TRBV20-1 with TRBJ1-1, with TRBD1 matching 9 bases. With V trimmed by 3 bases and J by 7 bases, 6 bases remained unmatched. Germline CDR1 and CDR2: DFQATT and SNEGSKA (reference sequence). The CDR3 sequence is 13 residues long. The CDR3 sequence: CSASRQGGNEAFF. DNA of the CDR3: TGCAGTGCTAGTCGACAGGGGGGTAATGAAGCTTTCTTT.

The rearrangement joins TRBV7-9 to TRBJ2-1; D is undetermined. From germline, CDR1 is SEHNR and CDR2 FQNEAQ (reference sequence). CDR3 size: 12 residues. V shed 5 bases and J shed 5 bases, with 7 bases lying between them. CDR3 loop: CASSRIDNEQFF. CDR3 coding DNA: TGTGCCAGCAGCAGGATAGACAATGAGCAGTTCTTC.

This clonotype was seen more than once but under ten times. The V and J genes are TRBV2 and TRBJ1-5, with D perhaps TRBD1 (6 bases). The ends were cut back, 5 bases at V and 3 bases at J, with 14 bases in the middle. This CDR3 is 15 amino acids long. Germline lookup yields CDR1 SNHLY and CDR2 FYNNEI. CDR3 DNA: TGTGCCAGCAGTACGGGACAAAGTCTCAATCAGCCCCAGCATTTT. Protein: CASSTGQSLNQPQHF. Complete variable domain (other parts from reference TRBV2 and TRBJ1-5): EPEVTQTPSHQVTQMGQEVILRCVPISNHLYFYWYRQILGQKVEFLVSFYNNEISEKSEIFDDQFSVERPDGSNFTLKIRSTKLEDSAMYFCASSTGQSLNQPQHFGDGTRLSIL.

The sample holds a few counts of this clonotype. V is TRBV12-3 or TRBV12-4 and J is TRBJ2-7; possibly TRBD2 for D (7 bases). The CDR3 is made up of 13 amino acids. V was clipped by 9 bases and J by 9 bases, with 21 bases between them. CDR3 in DNA: TGTGCCAGTTATGGGGAGGGGGAGGAAGTGCAGTACTTC. Protein sequence: CASYGEGEEVQYF.

This clonotype was counted between two and nine times. The chain joins TRBV5-4 to TRBJ2-7; 7 nucleotides match TRBD1. Trimming took 3 bases from V and 3 from J; bases not matched to a gene: 6. Per the germline V gene, CDR1 is SGHNT and CDR2 is YYREEE (reference sequence). This CDR3 comprises 14 residues. CDR3 bases: TGTGCCAGCAGCTCCCCGGGACAGAGCTACGAGCAGTACTTC. Encoded protein: CASSSPGQSYEQYF.

This clonotype came up many times. The chain is built from TRBV20-1 and TRBJ2-4; D remains unclear. The CDR3 sequence is 16 residues long. The germline V gene encodes CDR1 DFQATT and CDR2 SNEGSKA (reference sequence). V lost 2 bases and J 4 bases, leaving 18 bases between the germline ends. The CDR3 loop is CSARRPPDTVKNIQYF. The DNA of the CDR3 is TGCAGTGCTAGACGCCCCCCTGACACGGTAAAAAACATTCAGTACTTC.

In this sample, this clonotype turned up a few times. The rearrangement joins TRBV28 to TRBJ1-4, with TRBD1 identical over 9 bases. Germline V lookup: CDR1 MDHEN, CDR2 SYDVKM. V was clipped by 3 bases and J by 5 bases; unmatched bases: 7. The CDR3 covers 16 residues. The CDR3: CASSFPPGQGNEKLFF. CDR3 in DNA: TGTGCCAGCAGTTTTCCCCCGGGACAGGGAAATGAAAAACTGTTTTTT.

This clonotype was recorded a few times. At one end, the junction sequence differs from germline, possibly due to a read error. V is TRBV7-8 and J is TRBJ2-1; 10 bases agree with TRBD2. The germline V gene encodes CDR1 SGHVS and CDR2 FQNEAQ. This CDR3 region has 14 residues. CDR3 DNA sequence: TGTGCCAGCAGCCCAAACCCTAGCGGGAGTGTCAATCTCTTC. Protein: CASSPNPSGSVNLF.

This rearrangement joins TRBV11-3 to TRBJ1-5; 8 positions agree with TRBD1. This CDR3 comprises 17 residues. V lost 3 bases and J lost 6; bases outside the gene matches: 13. Germline V gene data show CDR1 as SGHNT and CDR2 as YENEEA. The CDR3 region is CASSLVTQGAKGQPQHF. The CDR3 coding sequence is TGTGCCAGCAGCTTGGTGACGCAGGGGGCAAAAGGTCAGCCCCAGCATTTT.

In this sample, this clonotype turned up many times. CDR3 bases: TGTGCCAGCAGTTACCCACCCGGGATTAGCGGGAGAGGTGAGCAGTTCTTC. Translation: CASSYPPGISGRGEQFF. The gene calls are TRBV6-5 and TRBJ2-1; the match to TRBD2 covers 9 bases. The CDR3 is 17 residues long. V lost 2 bases and J lost 9; bases outside the gene matches: 14. CDR1 and CDR2 (germline): MNHEY, SVGAGI.

This clonotype was seen a handful of times. V is TRBV28 and J is TRBJ2-1; D gene unclear. This CDR3 has 14 residues. V was shortened by 6 bases and J by 7 bases, with 16 bases between the two germline ends. CDR1 is MDHEN and CDR2 is SYDVKM in the germline V gene. The DNA for the CDR3 is TGTGCCAGCAGCCTGGTGGGTCGGTTGAATGAGCAGTTCTTC. Residues: CASSLVGRLNEQFF. The variable domain in full, completed from reference TRBV28 and TRBJ2-1, reads DVKVTQSSRYLVKRTGEKVFLECVQDMDHENMFWYRQDPGLGLRLIYFSYDVKMKEKGDIPEGYSVSREKKERFSLILESASTNQTSMYLCASSLVGRLNEQFFGPGTRLTVL.

This clonotype showed up just once. This likely comes from a read error, as the CDR3 has no conserved phenylalanine or tryptophan at its end. The rearrangement links TRBV7-3 to TRBJ2-1, with TRBD1 matching 9 bases. This CDR3 is built from 16 residues. Germline CDR1 and CDR2: SGHTA and FQGTGA. V lost 3 bases, J lost 6 bases, and 9 bases stayed unmatched. The CDR3 nucleotides are TGTGCCAGCAGCTTTCTTCCGGGACAGGGAGTCAATGAGCAGTTCTTG. Protein sequence: CASSFLPGQGVNEQFL.

The chain links TRBV6-5 to TRBJ1-3; D not certain. The CDR3 is made up of 16 amino acids. Trimming shortened V by 4 bases and J by 0 bases, and 13 bases separated the two germline ends. Looked up from germline, CDR1 is MNHEY and CDR2 is SVGAGI. This CDR3 reads CASSSDTWNSGNTIYF. The DNA of the CDR3 is TGTGCCAGCAGTTCCGACACCTGGAACTCTGGAAACACCATATATTTT.

On this clonotype: Given the absence of the conserved phenylalanine or tryptophan at the CDR3 end, a read error is likely. The chain is built from TRBV6-2 or TRBV6-3 and TRBJ1-2; tentatively, D is TRBD1 (6 bases). The V gene's germline CDR1 is MNHEY and CDR2 SVGEGT. The CDR3 extends over 14 amino acids. Trimming took off 6 bases at V and 2 bases at J, with 13 bases between the two ends. The CDR3 loop reads CASSPADRNYGYTS. In nucleotides, the CDR3 is TGTGCCAGCAGCCCCGCCGACAGGAACTATGGCTACACCTCC.

This rearrangement joins TRBV4-2 to TRBJ2-2; D remains ambiguous. The CDR3 spans 16 residues. Per the germline V gene, CDR1 is LGHNA and CDR2 is YNFKEQ. V was shortened by 0 bases and J by 6 bases, with 14 bases between the two germline ends. In nucleotides, the CDR3 is TGTGCCAGCAGCCAAGAACCCACGCAATCTGCCGGGGAGCTGTTTTTT. As protein: CASSQEPTQSAGELFF.

In its sample, this clonotype was seen a few times. V gene TRBV19 combines with J gene TRBJ2-3; D is tentatively TRBD1 or TRBD2 (5 bases each). Deletions cut 6 bases from V and 4 bases from J, with 17 bases between. The CDR3 consists of 15 residues. Germline values: CDR1 LNHDA, CDR2 SQIVND (reference sequence). DNA of the CDR3: TGTGCCAGTAGCCCGGGACCAGATAGCCCAGATACGCAGTATTTT. The encoded protein is CASSPGPDSPDTQYF.

The chain is built from TRBV6-6 and TRBJ2-7; 13 nucleotides agree with TRBD2. CDR3 length: 16 amino acids. V lost 1 base to trimming and J lost 2 bases; unmatched junction nucleotides: 2. Germline CDR1 MNHNY, CDR2 SVGAGI (reference sequence). As DNA, the CDR3 is TGTGCCAGCAGTTACTATGGGACTAGCGGGGCCTACGAGCAGTACTTC. Amino acids: CASSYYGTSGAYEQYF.

Remarks on this clonotype: At one boundary the junction diverges from the germline segment, which might be a read error. The chain has TRBV6-2 or TRBV6-3 and TRBJ2-3; 13 bases map to TRBD2. Germline values: CDR1 MNHEY, CDR2 SVGEGT. The CDR3 has 18 amino acids. The CDR3 DNA reads TGTACCAGCAGTCAAAGGAGGACTAGCGGGGGAGAAGCAGATACGCAGTATTTT. Amino acids: CTSSQRRTSGGEADTQYF.

This clonotype was seen only a few times. The CDR3 reads CASSTRRQGGYTF. CDR3 DNA: TGTGCCAGCAGCACACGGCGTCAGGGTGGCTACACCTTC. The J gene is TRBJ1-2, the V gene TRBV7-6; D perhaps matches TRBD1 (5 bases). This CDR3 contains 13 residues. The V gene lost 5 bases and the J gene lost 7 bases, with 14 bases spanning the gap. Germline CDR1 reads SGHVS; CDR2 reads FNYEAQ.

The rearrangement joins TRBV27 to TRBJ2-5, with 10 bases fitting TRBD2. CDR1 is MNHEY, CDR2 SMNVEV, per germline (reference sequence). The trim removed 8 bases at V and 4 bases at J, leaving 19 bases unmatched. The CDR3 sequence is 18 residues long. Here the CDR3 reads CASGSTPLAGGLGETQYF. CDR3 sequence (DNA): TGTGCCAGCGGCAGTACCCCCTTAGCGGGGGGACTTGGAGAGACCCAGTACTTC.

The rearrangement joins TRBV27 to TRBJ1-6, with D unclear. Trimming took off 2 bases at V and 6 bases at J, with 8 bases between the two ends. The CDR3 has 14 amino acids. CDR1 is MNHEY and CDR2 is SMNVEV in the germline V gene (reference sequence). The CDR3 spells CASSLEKINSPLHF. CDR3 DNA: TGTGCCAGCAGTTTAGAGAAAATTAATTCACCCCTCCACTTT.

Notes on this clonotype: A read error may account for a junction end that differs from germline. V is TRBV4-1 and J is TRBJ1-6; no firm D call. This CDR3 is 14 amino acids long. Germline CDR1 reads MGHRA; CDR2 reads YSYEKL. DNA for the CDR3: TGTGCCAGCAGCCCCGGAGAGCGTAGTAGGGCCCTCCACTTT. Protein sequence: CASSPGERSRALHF.

In its sample, this clonotype was seen many times. The chain employs TRBV7-2 and TRBJ2-5, with 9 bases fitting TRBD2. Germline V gene sequence: CDR1 SGHTA, CDR2 FQGNSA. With 3 bases clipped from V and 5 bases from J, the junction kept 7 bases outside the gene matches. The CDR3 has 15 residues. DNA of the CDR3: TGTGCCAGCAGCTTGGTAGCGGGAGTGCTTGAGACCCAGTACTTC. The encoded protein is CASSLVAGVLETQYF. The full variable domain, with the rest looked up from reference TRBV7-2 and TRBJ2-5, is GAGVSQSPSNKVTEKGKDVELRCDPISGHTALYWYRQSLGQGLEFLIYFQGNSAPDKSGLPSDRFSAERTGGSVSTLTIQRTQQEDSAVYLCASSLVAGVLETQYFGPGTRLLVL.

This clonotype has at least ten counts. The gene calls are TRBV28 and TRBJ1-1; D gene uncertain. The CDR3 contains 14 residues. V lost 0 bases to trimming and J lost 5 bases, with 10 bases between them. The germline V gene encodes CDR1 MDHEN and CDR2 SYDVKM. The CDR3 loop reads CASSLWEGWTEAFF. In nucleotides, the CDR3 is TGTGCCAGCAGTTTATGGGAGGGATGGACTGAAGCTTTCTTT.